The 9 T cell receptor beta chains given below trace back to one sample, sequenced in a study of cytomegalovirus exposure and HLA in healthy donors. PCR primers comprised 60 Vbeta and 13 Jbeta primers. Sequenced by immunoSEQ multiplex PCR; TCRdb stores in-frame clones only, minus some. The data hold 150,000 to 200,000 clones, with more than 70% observed a single time. The sample comprised PBMCs. These receptors originate from a girl aged 10 to 17 in good health and CMV-seropositive.

This clone was seen a few times. This chain joins TRBV4-1 and TRBJ2-3; TRBD2 is a possible D gene (6 bases). Trimming removed 0 bases at V and 0 bases at J, with 16 bases between. Germline-derived CDR1 and CDR2 are MGHRA and YSYEKL. The CDR3 contains 18 residues. The CDR3 spells CASSQDPSRGGSTDTQYF. The CDR3 DNA sequence: TGCGCCAGCAGCCAAGATCCCTCCCGTGGGGGGAGCACAGATACGCAGTATTTT.

This chain joins TRBV18 and TRBJ1-1; D perhaps matches TRBD1 (6 bases). The CDR3 sequence is 13 residues long. V was clipped by 1 base and J by 3 bases, with 6 bases between them. CDR1 and CDR2 (germline): KGHSH, LQKENI. The CDR3 DNA is TGTGCCAGCTCACCACAGGGGGACACTGAAGCTTTCTTT. Encoded protein: CASSPQGDTEAFF.

This chain's CDR3 is CASSTRDSYEQYF. CDR3 sequence (DNA): TGTGCCAGCAGTACCCGGGACAGCTACGAGCAGTACTTC. The chain couples TRBV2 to TRBJ2-5, with TRBD1 matching over 7 bases. The DNA end lines up better with TRBJ2-7; the J call may be wrong. CDR3 size: 13 residues. The germline V gene has CDR1 SNHLY and CDR2 FYNNEI.

The genes are TRBV14 and TRBJ2-3; D unresolved. The CDR3 extends over 12 amino acids. From germline, CDR1 is SGHDN and CDR2 FVKESK. Deletions cut 1 base from V and 8 bases from J, with 7 bases between. The CDR3 loop reads CASSQGGRTQYF. CDR3 nucleotide sequence: TGTGCCAGCAGCCAAGGAGGTCGTACGCAGTATTTT.

This clone was counted only a few times. This chain uses TRBV6-5 with TRBJ2-2, with TRBD2 identical over 7 bases. The CDR3 totals 13 residues. Trimming took 4 bases from V and 8 from J; bases not matched to a gene: 4. Per germline, CDR1 MNHEY and CDR2 SVGAGI. CDR3 region: CASSSGLVGELFF. CDR3 coding DNA: TGTGCCAGCAGTTCCGGACTAGTAGGGGAGCTGTTTTTT.

This clone came up once. The chain joins TRBV12-5 to TRBJ1-5; 7 nucleotides align to TRBD1. The CDR3 has 15 amino acids. The V segment lost 3 bases and the J segment 3 bases; nucleotides outside the gene matches: 5. Germline assignment: CDR1 LGHNT and CDR2 FRNRAP. CDR3 nucleotide sequence: TGTGCTAGTGGTTTTGGACAGGCCTACAATCAGCCCCAGCATTTT. Its translation: CASGFGQAYNQPQHF. The entire variable domain, with the rest obtained from reference TRBV12-5 and TRBJ1-5, is as follows: DARVTQTPRHKVTEMGQEVTMRCQPILGHNTVFWYRQTMMQGLELLAYFRNRAPLDDSGMPKDRFSAEMPDATLATLKIQPSEPRDSAVYFCASGFGQAYNQPQHFGDGTRLSIL.

The chain links TRBV11-2 to TRBJ1-2, with a possible D match to TRBD1 (5 bases). This CDR3 has 13 amino acids. With 6 bases removed from V and 7 bases from J, the gap between germline ends came to 15 bases. Germline CDR1 SGHAT, CDR2 FQNNGV. Here the CDR3 DNA reads TGTGCCAGCAGTTTGTCCGCGGGGGGTGGCTACACCTTC. It translates to CASSLSAGGGYTF.

V and J are TRBV30 and TRBJ1-2, with D maybe TRBD1 (5 bases). The CDR3 runs to 16 residues. Between the trimmed V and J ends, which lost 0 bases and 4 bases, there was a span of 18 bases. In germline, CDR1 is GTSNPN, CDR2 SVGIG (reference sequence). CDR3: CAWSVNRGSWFYGYTF. DNA of the CDR3: TGTGCCTGGAGTGTAAATCGGGGGAGTTGGTTCTATGGCTACACCTTC.

The chain uses TRBV5-4 and TRBJ2-2; 8 nucleotides align to TRBD2. Per germline, CDR1 SGHNT and CDR2 YYREEE (reference sequence). J lost 2 bases, V lost 0 bases, and 3 bases had no gene match. The CDR3 is 16 residues long. In nucleotides, the CDR3 is TGTGCCAGCAGCTTGGGCGGGAGGTTTAACACCGGGGAGCTGTTTTTT. This codes for CASSLGGRFNTGELFF. The whole variable domain, filled in from reference TRBV5-4 and TRBJ2-2, reads ETGVTQSPTHLIKTRGQQVTLRCSSQSGHNTVSWYQQALGQGPQFIFQYYREEENGRGNFPPRFSGLQFPNYSSELNVNALELDDSALYLCASSLGGRFNTGELFFGEGSRLTVL.